This T cell receptor (beta chain) was captured by sequencing in a study of radiotherapy plus CTLA-4 blockade in lung cancer. Chemo-refractory metastatic non-small-cell lung cancer patients received focal radiation with ipilimumab CTLA-4 blockade. A single count supports this clone. Its antigen is still unknown. Findings and limits, study-wide: Blood saw expansion of tumor-derived TCR clones after radiotherapy plus ipilimumab.

Clones were read by immunoSEQ multiplex PCR, and TCRdb kept only the in-frame ones, dropping some. The sample has 50,000 to 65,000 clones, more than 75% seen once. This receptor was taken from a human donor with non-small cell lung cancer who had a complete response to radiotherapy plus ipilimumab. The source material was peripheral blood, sampled from a patient treated with radiotherapy plus ipilimumab.

The DNA for the CDR3 is TGTGCCAGCAGCCCCCGGGACAGGGGGAAGAACACTGAAGCTTTCTTT. Amino acid sequence: CASSPRDRGKNTEAFF. The J gene is TRBJ1-1, the V gene TRBV5-6; 11 bases are a match to TRBD1. J lost 1 base, V lost 4 bases, and 6 bases had no gene match. The CDR3 sequence is 16 residues long. Germline V lookup: CDR1 SGHDT, CDR2 YYEEEE.